The 10 T cell receptor beta chains in this list originate from one sample, sequenced in a study of T-cell memory formation after mild COVID-19. Each CDR3 protein gets one entry after TCRdb re-called the 5' RACE reads with MiXCR. The table records fewer than 700,000 distinct CDR3 sequences, less than 25% of them present only once. The sample comprised PBMCs or a T cell subset sorted from them (not recorded which). These receptor sequences come from an adult woman who had mild COVID-19 (a few samples of this study predate the infection). Cell type and time point are not known.

This clonotype was counted many times. The gene calls are TRBV12-3 or TRBV12-4 and TRBJ2-7; 10 positions match TRBD1. The V gene end was trimmed by 7 bases and the J gene end by 2 bases; junction bases not matched to a gene: 2. The CDR3 is made up of 13 amino acids. CDR3 in DNA: TGTGCCAGCAAGGGGACAGGGGCCTACGAGCAGTACTTC. Amino acids: CASKGTGAYEQYF.

This clonotype was observed a few times. This CDR3 reads CASSLAGRGTEAFF. DNA for the CDR3: TGTGCCAGCAGCTTAGCGGGCAGAGGGACTGAAGCTTTCTTT. V is TRBV7-2 and J is TRBJ1-1; D is ambiguous. Germline V gene data show CDR1 as SGHTA and CDR2 as FQGNSA. V gave up 0 bases and J gave up 5 bases, with 10 bases separating them. The CDR3 has 14 amino acids. Combining the CDR3 with reference TRBV7-2 and TRBJ1-1 gives the whole variable domain GAGVSQSPSNKVTEKGKDVELRCDPISGHTALYWYRQSLGQGLEFLIYFQGNSAPDKSGLPSDRFSAERTGGSVSTLTIQRTQQEDSAVYLCASSLAGRGTEAFFGQGTRLTVV.

In this sample, this clonotype turned up a few times. The genes are TRBV11-2 and TRBJ2-1, with TRBD2 matching 9 bases. Trimming took 1 base from V and 6 from J; bases not matched to a gene: 1. Germline CDR1 and CDR2: SGHAT and FQNNGV. This CDR3 has 14 amino acids. The DNA of the CDR3 is TGTGCCAGCAGCTTAGTAGCGGGGGCCAATGAGCAGTTCTTC. This sequence encodes CASSLVAGANEQFF.

The V and J genes are TRBV25-1 and TRBJ1-2; TRBD1 is a possible D gene (5 bases). The V end lost 3 bases, the J end lost 4 bases, and 15 bases lay between the germline ends. CDR1 is MGHDK, CDR2 SYGVNS, per germline. This CDR3 spans 15 amino acids. The CDR3 spells CASSESLGVSYGYTF. Written as DNA, the CDR3 is TGTGCCAGCAGTGAGTCGCTGGGGGTTTCCTATGGCTACACCTTC.

The gene calls are TRBV25-1 and TRBJ2-2, with TRBD1 as a possible D gene (7 bases). The CDR3 contains 16 residues. V dropped 7 bases and J dropped 6 bases, with 21 bases sitting between them. CDR1 and CDR2 (germline): MGHDK, SYGVNS. The CDR3, as DNA: TGTGCCAGCATACCAAAGGCAGGGGGGCAATCCGGGGAGCTGTTTTTT. Amino acid sequence: CASIPKAGGQSGELFF.

This chain uses TRBV30 with TRBJ2-7; 8 bases map to TRBD1. CDR3 length: 13 residues. Germline V lookup: CDR1 GTSNPN, CDR2 SVGIG (reference sequence). The trim removed 3 bases at V and 0 bases at J, leaving 1 base unmatched. The CDR3 bases are TGTGCCTGGAGCCAGGGGGCCTCCTACGAGCAGTACTTC. Translation gives CAWSQGASYEQYF.

This clonotype turned up a few times. The J gene is TRBJ2-7, the V gene TRBV11-2; D remains unclear. The CDR3 is made up of 13 amino acids. Germline loops: CDR1 SGHAT, CDR2 FQNNGV. V was pared by 8 bases and J by 0 bases, with 11 bases between. The DNA for the CDR3 is TGTGCCAGCTCCGGGTCCAACTCCTACGAGCAGTACTTC. Encoded protein: CASSGSNSYEQYF.

This clonotype was detected only a few times. The V and J genes are TRBV29-1 and TRBJ1-3; D not resolved. Germline V gene sequence: CDR1 SQVTM, CDR2 ANQGSEA. There are 12 residues in the CDR3. V was pared by 4 bases and J by 0 bases, with 4 bases between. The CDR3 reads CSVAPSGNTIYF. The CDR3 nucleotides are TGCAGCGTTGCCCCCTCTGGAAACACCATATATTTT.

This clonotype was detected only a few times. The rearrangement joins TRBV27 to TRBJ2-7; TRBD1 agrees at 9 bases. The CDR3 loop spans 16 amino acids. The ends lost 0 bases at V and 3 bases at J; junction bases unmatched: 6. Germline CDR1 MNHEY, CDR2 SMNVEV (reference sequence). DNA of the CDR3: TGTGCCAGCAGTTTATCGCCCCCGGGACAGGGCTACGAGCAGTACTTC. It yields the protein CASSLSPPGQGYEQYF.

The genes are TRBV5-1 and TRBJ2-7; the D gene is possibly TRBD2 (7 bases). The CDR3 runs 18 residues. Trimming left V 0 bases short and J 0 bases short, with 19 bases between. CDR1 is SGHRS and CDR2 is YFSETQ in the germline V gene. CDR3: CASSLAVAGARSSYEQYF. The DNA of the CDR3 is TGCGCCAGCAGCTTGGCGGTGGCGGGGGCGCGAAGCTCCTACGAGCAGTACTTC.